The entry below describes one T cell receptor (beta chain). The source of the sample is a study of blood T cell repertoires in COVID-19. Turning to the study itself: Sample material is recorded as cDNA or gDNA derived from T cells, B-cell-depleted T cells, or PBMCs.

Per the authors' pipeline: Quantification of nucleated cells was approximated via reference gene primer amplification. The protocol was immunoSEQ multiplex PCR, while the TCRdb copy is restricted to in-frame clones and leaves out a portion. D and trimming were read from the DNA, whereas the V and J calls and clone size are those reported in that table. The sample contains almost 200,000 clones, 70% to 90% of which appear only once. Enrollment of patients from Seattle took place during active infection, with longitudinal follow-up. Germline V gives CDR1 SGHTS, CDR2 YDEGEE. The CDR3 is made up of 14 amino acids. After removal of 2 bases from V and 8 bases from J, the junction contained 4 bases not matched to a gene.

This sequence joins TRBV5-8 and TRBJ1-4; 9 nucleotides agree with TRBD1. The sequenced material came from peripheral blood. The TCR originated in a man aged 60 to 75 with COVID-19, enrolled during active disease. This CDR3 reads CASSLGTGHEKLFF. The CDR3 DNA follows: TGTGCCAGCAGCTTAGGGACAGGGCACGAAAAACTGTTTTTT. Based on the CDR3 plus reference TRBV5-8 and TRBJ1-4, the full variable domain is EAGVTQSPTHLIKTRGQQATLRCSPISGHTSVYWYQQALGLGLQFLLWYDEGEERNRGNFPPRFSGRQFPNYSSELNVNALELEDSALYLCASSLGTGHEKLFFGSGTQLSVL.